The rows below give T cell receptor beta chains drawn from one sample of a study of blood T cell repertoires in COVID-19. The table came from immunoSEQ multiplex PCR; TCRdb's copy has only in-frame clones and leaves some out. The sample has under 300,000 clones; approximately 82% are singletons. The sequenced sample was peripheral blood. All receptors come from a woman aged 80 or over with active or convalescent COVID-19. The CDR3 runs from the conserved cysteine through the conserved F or W. D genes are given only for firm matches. The size entry is marked missing in some rows and otherwise reads once, few, many or a size class.

16 | - | TRBJ2-2 | TRBV24-1 | TRBD1 | TGTGCCACCAGTGACCCCGGGACAGGGAAGACCGGGGAGCTGTTTTTT | CATSDPGTGKTGELFF
15 | - | TRBJ2-4 | TRBV3-1/TRBV3-2 | TRBD1 | TGTGCCAGCAGGGGGCACAGGGGGCCGGGAAACATTCAGTACTTC | CASRGHRGPGNIQYF
14 | - | TRBJ1-1 | TRBV28 | TRBD1 | TGTGCCAGCACCCCGGGGACAGGGGCGCCTGAAGCTTTCTTT | CASTPGTGAPEAFF
14 | - | TRBJ1-5 | TRBV2 | - | TGTGCCAGCAAAGGAGATTATAGCAATCAGCCCCAGCATTTT | CASKGDYSNQPQHF
11 | - | TRBJ2-1 | TRBV19 | - | TGTGCCAGTGGGACAAACAATGAGCAGTTCTTC | CASGTNNEQFF
15 | - | TRBJ1-4 | TRBV27 | TRBD1 | TGTGCCAGCAGTCGTATACAGGGGGCGCAGGAAAAACTGTTTTTT | CASSRIQGAQEKLFF
17 | - | TRBJ2-3 | TRBV7-2 | TRBD2 | TGTGCCAGCAGCTTAAGCCCCATAGCGGGAGGAATGGATACGCAGTATTTT | CASSLSPIAGGMDTQYF
15 | - | TRBJ2-1 | TRBV27 | TRBD1 | TGTGCCAGCAGCGCCCGGGACAGGGGTTACAATGAGCAGTTCTTC | CASSARDRGYNEQFF
15 | - | TRBJ2-2 | TRBV28 | TRBD2 | TGTGCCAGCATTTCAAGCGGGGGGGCAGGCGGGGAGCTGTTTTTT | CASISSGGAGGELFF
13 | - | TRBJ1-2 | TRBV6-1 | - | TGTGCCAGCAGCGACCAGGGGAACTATGGCTACACCTTC | CASSDQGNYGYTF
11 | - | TRBJ2-1 | TRBV30 | TRBD1 | TGTGCCAGAGGACAGGAAAATGAGCAGTTCTTC | CARGQENEQFF
14 | - | TRBJ2-1 | TRBV19 | TRBD2 | TGTGCCACCAGGTCGGGGGGGAGGGGTCATGAGCAGTTCTTC | CATRSGGRGHEQFF
14 | - | TRBJ1-3 | TRBV20-1 | - | TGCAGTGCGAGTCTTCAGGGCTCCGGAAACACCATATATTTT | CSASLQGSGNTIYF
14 | - | TRBJ1-2 | TRBV6-5 | TRBD1 | TGTGCCAGCAGTTACGGGGACAGGGGAGGGGGCTACACCTTC | CASSYGDRGGGYTF
12 | - | TRBJ1-2 | TRBV24-1 | - | TGTGCCACCAGTGACTCCGTCTATGGCTACACCTTC | CATSDSVYGYTF
14 | - | TRBJ2-7 | TRBV18 | - | TGTGCCAGCTCACCGACGGCGGTGACGGGCGAGCAGTACTTC | CASSPTAVTGEQYF
11 | - | TRBJ2-7 | TRBV28 | - | TGTGCCAGCACCTCTATGGGCGCCCAGTACTTC | CASTSMGAQYF
14 | - | TRBJ1-2 | TRBV19 | TRBD1 | TGTGCCAGTACCAGAGAACAGGGACAGGGTCGCTACACCTTC | CASTREQGQGRYTF
14 | - | TRBJ1-1 | TRBV2 | - | TGTGCCAGCAGTGTATTACAGGTGGGGACTGAAGCTTTCTTT | CASSVLQVGTEAFF
13 | - | TRBJ1-2 | TRBV15 | - | TGTGCCACCAGCAGAGATTCGGGGTATGGCTACACCTTC | CATSRDSGYGYTF
15 | - | TRBJ1-5 | TRBV19 | - | TGTGCCAGTGCTTACAGGGATTATAGCAATCAGCCCCAGCATTTT | CASAYRDYSNQPQHF
13 | few | TRBJ1-2 | TRBV28 | - | TGTGCCAGCAGCCGGACAGCGAACTATGGCTACACCTTC | CASSRTANYGYTF
18 | few | TRBJ1-3 | TRBV4-1 | - | TGCGCCAGCAGCCATCTCTGGACACGTAGTCGCTCTGGAAACACCATATATTTT | CASSHLWTRSRSGNTIYF
14 | few | TRBJ1-2 | TRBV7-2 | - | TGTGCCAGCAGCTTACTACAGAGCAACTATGGCTACACCTTC | CASSLLQSNYGYTF
16 | once | TRBJ1-1 | TRBV5-1 | - | TGCGCCAGCAGCTTGCGAATTCGGGGTGGGGACACTGAAGCTTTCTTT | CASSLRIRGGDTEAFF
15 | once | TRBJ1-2 | TRBV5-6 | - | TGTGCCAGCATCCGGGGGGTTCTAGGGTCCTATGGCTACACCTTC | CASIRGVLGSYGYTF
17 | few | TRBJ1-2 | TRBV28 | - | TGTGCCAGCAGTTTAGCGGGCAGGGGCCCTCTTTTCTATGGCTACACCTTC | CASSLAGRGPLFYGYTF
15 | few | TRBJ1-2 | TRBV5-1 | - | TGCGCCAGCAGCCCAGTAGTTGACAACCCCTATGGCTACACCTTC | CASSPVVDNPYGYTF
15 | - | TRBJ1-1 | TRBV28 | - | TGTGCCAGCAGCCCCAGGGGCGCAGTGAGCACTGAAGCTTTCTTT | CASSPRGAVSTEAFF
14 | - | TRBJ2-7 | TRBV6-5 | - | TGTGCCAGCAGCCCAGACATGTACTCCTACGAGCAGTACTTC | CASSPDMYSYEQYF
17 | - | TRBJ2-1 | TRBV10-1 | TRBD1 | TGCGCCAGCAGTACAATGACAGGGATAAGCTCCTACAATGAGCAGTTCTTC | CASSTMTGISSYNEQFF
14 | - | TRBJ2-3 | TRBV9 | TRBD1 | TGTGCCAGCAGGGAGACAGGGTCTGGAGATACGCAGTATTTT | CASRETGSGDTQYF
15 | - | TRBJ1-5 | TRBV15 | - | TGTGCCACCAGCAGTGAGATACGAGGGCATCAGCCCCAGCATTTT | CATSSEIRGHQPQHF
13 | - | TRBJ2-5 | TRBV10-3 | - | TGTGCCATCAGTGAGTGGGGGGAAGAGACCCAGTACTTC | CAISEWGEETQYF
16 | - | TRBJ1-2 | TRBV2 | TRBD1 | TGTGCCAGCAGGTCCGGGACAGGCGTCCCCACCTATGGCTACACCTTC | CASRSGTGVPTYGYTF
14 | - | TRBJ1-4 | TRBV25-1 | TRBD1 | TGTGCCAGCATGGACAGGGGAAGATATGAAAAACTGTTTTTT | CASMDRGRYEKLFF
13 | - | TRBJ1-6 | TRBV6-5 | TRBD1 | TGTGCCAGCAGTTCAGGGGGCAATTCACCCCTCCACTTT | CASSSGGNSPLHF
20 | - | TRBJ1-1 | TRBV13 | TRBD1 | TGTGCCAGCAGCGCTAAGACCTCGTTCGGGACAGGGGACAGGAACACTGAAGCTTTCTTT | CASSAKTSFGTGDRNTEAFF
15 | few | TRBJ1-4 | TRBV14 | - | TGTGCCAGCAGCCGTAGTGGCTCTAGTCGTGAAAAACTGTTTTTT | CASSRSGSSREKLFF
16 | - | TRBJ2-1 | TRBV5-1 | TRBD2 | TGCGCCAGCAGCTTGGACGGCGGGAGAGCGGGGAATGAGCAGTTCTTC | CASSLDGGRAGNEQFF
15 | few | TRBJ1-2 | TRBV3-1/TRBV3-2 | TRBD1 | TGTGCCAGCAGCCAAGAAGGCAGGGGGAGTTATGGCTACACCTTC | CASSQEGRGSYGYTF
18 | - | TRBJ2-7 | TRBV2 | - | TGTGCCAGCAGCCCAGGGTGGGGTGTGGGGGCACACCTCTACGAGCAGTACTTC | CASSPGWGVGAHLYEQYF
21 | - | TRBJ2-3 | TRBV9 | TRBD1 | TGTGCCAGCAGCGTAGCAGGGTCAGGGGGCAACCGGTTACCTAGCACAGATACGCAGTATTTT | CASSVAGSGGNRLPSTDTQYF
11 | - | TRBJ2-1 | TRBV12-3/TRBV12-4 | TRBD2 | TGTGCCAGCAGCCAGACCCGGGAGGAGTTCTTC | CASSQTREEFF
14 | - | TRBJ1-1 | TRBV3-1/TRBV3-2 | - | TGTGCCAGCAGCCAAGAAAATAGGAGACGTGAAGCTTTCTTT | CASSQENRRREAFF
14 | - | TRBJ1-1 | TRBV19 | - | TGTGCCAGTAGAGTCAGGGACACGAACACTGAAGCTTTCTTT | CASRVRDTNTEAFF
15 | - | TRBJ1-5 | TRBV11-2 | - | TGTGCCAGCAGCACCCCACAGACGGGCAATCAGCCCCAGCATTTT | CASSTPQTGNQPQHF
14 | - | TRBJ2-1 | TRBV6-5 | - | TGTGCCAGCAGTCAAATCAATGACCGGGATGAGCAGTTCTTC | CASSQINDRDEQFF
15 | once | TRBJ2-7 | TRBV27 | TRBD2 | TGTGCCAGCAGTTTGTCAGGCCTAGCGGGCTACGAGCAGTACTTC | CASSLSGLAGYEQYF